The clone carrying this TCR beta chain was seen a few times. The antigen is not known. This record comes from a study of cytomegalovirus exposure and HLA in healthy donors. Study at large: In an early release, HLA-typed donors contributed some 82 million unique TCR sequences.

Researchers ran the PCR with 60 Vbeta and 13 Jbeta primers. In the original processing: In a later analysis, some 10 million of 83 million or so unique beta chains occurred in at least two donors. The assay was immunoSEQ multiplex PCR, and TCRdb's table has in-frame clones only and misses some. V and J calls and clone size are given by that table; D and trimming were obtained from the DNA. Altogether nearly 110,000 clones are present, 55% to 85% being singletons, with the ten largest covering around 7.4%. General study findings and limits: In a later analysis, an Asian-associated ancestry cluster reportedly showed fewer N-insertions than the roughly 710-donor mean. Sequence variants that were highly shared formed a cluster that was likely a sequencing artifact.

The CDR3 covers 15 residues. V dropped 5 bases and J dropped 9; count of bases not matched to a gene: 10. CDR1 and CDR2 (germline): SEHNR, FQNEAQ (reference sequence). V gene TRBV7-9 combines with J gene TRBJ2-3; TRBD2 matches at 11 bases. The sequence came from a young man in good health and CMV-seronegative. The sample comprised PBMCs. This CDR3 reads CASSPRSGGVGTQYF. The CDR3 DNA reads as TGTGCCAGCAGCCCACGTAGCGGGGGGGTCGGAACGCAGTATTTT.